Presented here are 2 T cell receptor beta chains from one specimen sequenced in a study of cytomegalovirus exposure and HLA in healthy donors. The PCR employed 60 Vbeta primers together with 13 Jbeta primers. The method was immunoSEQ multiplex PCR; TCRdb's version includes in-frame clones alone and lacks a portion of them. The sample holds tens of thousands of clones, about 84% seen once. Sequenced material: PBMCs. All receptors come from a girl aged 2-10 years in good health and CMV-seropositive.

The V and J genes are TRBV6-5 and TRBJ1-1; no clear D gene. This CDR3 has 14 amino acids. Trimming pared 5 bases from V and 4 bases from J, leaving 14 bases between. Per germline, CDR1 MNHEY and CDR2 SVGAGI. CDR3 region: CASSLSIRGTEAFF. DNA of the CDR3: TGTGCCAGCAGTCTAAGCATTCGCGGCACTGAAGCTTTCTTT.

The rearrangement links TRBV13 to TRBJ2-7; TRBD1 matches 8 bases. Germline lookup yields CDR1 PRHDT and CDR2 FYEKMQ (reference sequence). This CDR3 has 15 amino acids. The V segment lost 4 bases and the J segment 1 base; nucleotides outside the gene matches: 6. The CDR3 loop is CASSYGDRRSYEQYF. The CDR3 nucleotides read TGTGCCAGCAGCTACGGGGACAGGAGATCCTACGAGCAGTACTTC.